One and the same sample provided the 18 T cell receptor beta chains below, sequenced in a study of beta chain features in type 1 diabetes. Whole-study findings and limits: Shortening that was moderate but significant affected the TCRB CDR3s of Type 1 diabetes patients in all four CD4+ subsets.

Sequencing targeted expressed TCRB transcripts, as all isolated RNA had been reverse transcribed. Some clones are missing from TCRdb's copy, which holds only in-frame ones; the method was immunoSEQ multiplex PCR. Of some 700,000 clones listed, about an eighth are singletons. These receptors' antigens are unknown. The sample consisted of naive CD4+ T cells from blood. The source of these receptors is a man younger than 35 with type 1 diabetes.

The table lists this clone with a few counts. This chain uses TRBV10-3 with TRBJ1-1, with TRBD1 matching 8 bases. CDR3 length equals 13 residues. The germline CDR1 and CDR2 sequences are ENHRY and SYGVKD. The ends lost 7 bases at V and 7 bases at J; junction bases unmatched: 8. The CDR3 DNA reads as TGTGCCATCACCGGACAGGGAGGGAGTGAAGCTTTCTTT. Encoded protein: CAITGQGGSEAFF.

This chain links TRBV10-3 with TRBJ2-1; D is unclear. CDR3 length equals 13 residues. Trimming stripped 2 bases from V and 11 bases from J, with 13 bases between. Germline values: CDR1 ENHRY, CDR2 SYGVKD. DNA of the CDR3: TGTGCCATCAGTGAGGACTCCGCTGGTAAGCAGTTCTTC. This encodes CAISEDSAGKQFF.

This clone was recorded a few times. This chain connects TRBV19 to TRBJ2-1, with D uncertain. V dropped 3 bases and J dropped 5 bases, with 8 bases sitting between them. Looked up from germline, CDR1 is LNHDA and CDR2 is SQIVND (reference sequence). This CDR3 contains 13 residues. The CDR3 nucleotides read TGTGCCAGTAGTATGGCTCAGAACAATGAGCAGTTCTTC. This sequence encodes CASSMAQNNEQFF.

This clone was counted only a few times. The chain is built from TRBV4-1 and TRBJ1-2; no firm D call. The germline CDR1 and CDR2 sequences are MGHRA and YSYEKL. This CDR3 has 14 amino acids. Trimming took off 0 bases at V and 3 bases at J, with 8 bases between the two ends. The DNA of the CDR3 is TGCGCCAGCAGCCAAGAGGCAACCGACTATGGCTACACCTTC. Translating gives CASSQEATDYGYTF.

The chain has TRBV5-1 and TRBJ1-1; D unresolved. This CDR3 spans 14 amino acids. V lost 4 bases, J lost 7 bases, and 17 bases lay in between. CDR1 and CDR2 (germline): SGHRS, YFSETQ. The CDR3 DNA is TGCGCCAGCAGCCTCGGACCGGAACAGCTTGAAGCTTTCTTT. Translation gives CASSLGPEQLEAFF.

The sample holds a few counts of this clone. At the DNA level, this CDR3 is encoded by other sequences in the same sample as well. The chain joins TRBV9 to TRBJ2-1; D is ambiguous. Germline CDR1 reads SGDLS; CDR2 reads YYNGEE. V was clipped by 3 bases and J by 4 bases, with 2 bases between them. The CDR3 is made up of 11 amino acids. CDR3 DNA sequence: TGTGCCAGCAGCGGTTACAATGAGCAGTTCTTC. Residues: CASSGYNEQFF. Variable domain in full (rest from reference TRBV9 and TRBJ2-1): DSGVTQTPKHLITATGQRVTLRCSPRSGDLSVYWYQQSLDQGLQFLIQYYNGEERAKGNILERFSAQQFPDLHSELNLSSLELGDSALYFCASSGYNEQFFGPGTRLTVL.

This clone was seen a few times. The CDR3: CASSLEQGANNQPQHF. Written as DNA, the CDR3 is TGTGCCAGCTCACTTGAACAGGGGGCAAACAATCAGCCCCAGCATTTT. J is TRBJ1-5 and V is TRBV18, with TRBD1 matching 9 bases. The J segment lost 3 bases and the V segment lost 4 bases, leaving 7 bases of the junction unmatched. Germline V gene data show CDR1 as KGHSH and CDR2 as LQKENI. The CDR3 spans 16 residues.

The chain is built from TRBV18 and TRBJ2-3; tentatively, D is TRBD1 (5 bases). The CDR3 has 15 amino acids. Germline V gives CDR1 KGHSH, CDR2 LQKENI. V was clipped by 3 bases and J by 6 bases, with 16 bases between them. The CDR3 DNA reads TGTGCCAGCTCACCTGGACGCTCTCCAGGGGATACGCAGTATTTT. This translates into CASSPGRSPGDTQYF.

The genes are TRBV5-8 and TRBJ2-5; 7 bases are shared with TRBD1. The CDR3 is 12 amino acids. The germline V gene has CDR1 SGHTS and CDR2 YDEGEE. With 2 bases clipped from V and 5 bases from J, the junction kept 0 bases outside the gene matches. CDR3 region: CASSLQGETQYF. In DNA, the CDR3 is TGTGCCAGCAGCTTACAGGGGGAGACCCAGTACTTC.

This clone appeared once. The same CDR3 can be traced to other DNA sequences in this sample. This chain links TRBV6-5 with TRBJ1-1; TRBD1 might be the D (6 bases). The germline V gene has CDR1 MNHEY and CDR2 SVGAGI. V gave up 2 bases and J gave up 5 bases, with 9 bases separating them. This CDR3 has 13 residues. This chain's CDR3 is CASSYGRGTEAFF. For the CDR3, the DNA is TGTGCCAGCAGTTACGGTAGGGGGACTGAAGCTTTCTTT.

The chain is built from TRBV5-6 and TRBJ2-5; TRBD1 might be the D (5 bases). Trimming shortened V by 0 bases and J by 5 bases, and 8 bases separated the two germline ends. Per the germline V gene, CDR1 is SGHDT and CDR2 is YYEEEE. This CDR3 has 13 amino acids. This chain's CDR3 is CASSLGGGETQYF. DNA of the CDR3: TGTGCCAGCAGCTTGGGGGGCGGTGAGACCCAGTACTTC.

This sequence joins TRBV6-5 and TRBJ1-2; D is possibly TRBD1 (5 bases). Looked up from germline, CDR1 is MNHEY and CDR2 is SVGAGI. The CDR3 length is 15 residues. The V and J ends lost 6 bases and 6 bases respectively, with 20 bases between them. CDR3 DNA sequence: TGTGCCAGCAGACCCGGGACTACCACGGGCAATGGCTACACCTTC. This encodes CASRPGTTTGNGYTF.

The rearrangement joins TRBV6-5 to TRBJ2-7; D not certain. V was cut by 0 bases and J by 3 bases, with 9 bases left in between. Germline CDR1 reads MNHEY; CDR2 reads SVGAGI. The CDR3 spans 14 residues. CDR3 protein: CASSYSIDRYEQYF. CDR3 nucleotide sequence: TGTGCCAGCAGTTACTCGATAGATCGCTACGAGCAGTACTTC.

The gene calls are TRBV4-1 and TRBJ1-4; TRBD1 matches at 11 bases. V dropped 2 bases and J dropped 5; count of bases not matched to a gene: 10. The germline V gene encodes CDR1 MGHRA and CDR2 YSYEKL. CDR3 length: 18 residues. DNA of the CDR3: TGCGCCAGCAGCCAACCTACGCGGGGACAGGGGGAGAATGAAAAACTGTTTTTT. It codes for CASSQPTRGQGENEKLFF.

This clone was seen a handful of times. The V call is TRBV7-2, the J call TRBJ2-2, with 10 bases lining up with TRBD1. The CDR3 is 16 residues long. V gave up 5 bases and J gave up 4 bases; unmatched junction bases: 7. Germline V gene data show CDR1 as SGHTA and CDR2 as FQGNSA. CDR3 sequence: CASSIRQGAGTGELFF. The CDR3 region has the DNA TGTGCCAGCAGCATAAGACAGGGGGCGGGCACCGGGGAGCTGTTTTTT.

This clone was seen a handful of times. The chain's CDR3 is CASSLRLASTDTQYF. CDR3 bases: TGTGCCAGCAGCTTAAGACTAGCGAGCACAGATACGCAGTATTTT. The chain recombines TRBV7-9 with TRBJ2-3; 8 nucleotides line up with TRBD2. Germline trimming cut 2 bases from V and 0 bases from J; bases unmatched to any gene: 1. Germline V CDR1 and CDR2: SEHNR, FQNEAQ (reference sequence). The CDR3 has 15 residues.

The J gene is TRBJ1-1, the V gene TRBV7-9; D remains unclear. With 1 base removed from V and 5 bases from J, the gap between germline ends came to 5 bases. CDR1 SEHNR and CDR2 FQNEAQ come from the germline V gene (reference sequence). This CDR3 has 12 residues. The CDR3 DNA is TGTGCCAGCAGCTTAGAGGTTACTGAAGCTTTCTTT. Translated, it gives CASSLEVTEAFF.

The J gene is TRBJ1-3, the V gene TRBV30; possibly TRBD1 for D (5 bases). Deletions cut 8 bases from V and 1 base from J, with 12 bases between. The germline V gene has CDR1 GTSNPN and CDR2 SVGIG (reference sequence). This CDR3 spans 13 amino acids. In nucleotides, the CDR3 is TGTGCCGGCGCCGGGACTTCTGGAAACACCATATATTTT. As protein: CAGAGTSGNTIYF.